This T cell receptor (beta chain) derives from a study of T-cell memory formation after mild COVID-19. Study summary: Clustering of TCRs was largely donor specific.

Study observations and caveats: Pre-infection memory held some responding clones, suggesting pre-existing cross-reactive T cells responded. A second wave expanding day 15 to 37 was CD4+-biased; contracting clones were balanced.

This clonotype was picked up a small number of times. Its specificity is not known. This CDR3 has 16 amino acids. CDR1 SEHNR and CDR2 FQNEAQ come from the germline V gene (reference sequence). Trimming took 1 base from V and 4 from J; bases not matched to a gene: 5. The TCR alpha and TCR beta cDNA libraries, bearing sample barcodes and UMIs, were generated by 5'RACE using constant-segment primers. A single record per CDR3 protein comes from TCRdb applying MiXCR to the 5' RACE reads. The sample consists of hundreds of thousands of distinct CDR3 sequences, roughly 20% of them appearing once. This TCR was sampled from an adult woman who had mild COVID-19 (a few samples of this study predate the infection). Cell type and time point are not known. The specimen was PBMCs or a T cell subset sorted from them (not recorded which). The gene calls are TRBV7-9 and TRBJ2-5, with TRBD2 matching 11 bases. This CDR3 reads CASSLVVAGGRETQYF. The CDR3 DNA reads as TGTGCCAGCAGCTTAGTGGTAGCGGGAGGGAGAGAGACCCAGTACTTC.